These 10 T cell receptor beta chains were all obtained from the same sample, sequenced in a study of blood T cells in healthy people across ages. Primers used in a second PCR of about 7 to 11 cycles were a sample-barcoded 5' primer and a J-beta primer mix. TCRdb re-called the 5' RACE reads with MiXCR, one entry per CDR3 protein. Among 1.5 million to 2 million distinct CDR3 sequences, 49% were seen once, and the ten largest hold approximately 2%. Sequenced input: blood. Receptor source: a woman in her thirties or forties in good health.

The chain links TRBV5-5 to TRBJ2-3; 10 nucleotides align to TRBD1. Germline assignment: CDR1 SGHKS and CDR2 YYEKEE (reference sequence). This CDR3 region has 17 residues. The V segment lost 3 bases and the J segment 2 bases; nucleotides outside the gene matches: 9. The CDR3 sequence is CASSSAGQGLVTDTQYF. The CDR3 DNA reads TGTGCCAGCAGCTCGGCGGGACAGGGGCTCGTCACAGATACGCAGTATTTT. The variable domain in full, completed from reference TRBV5-5 and TRBJ2-3, reads DAGVTQSPTHLIKTRGQQVTLRCSPISGHKSVSWYQQVLGQGPQFIFQYYEKEERGRGNFPDRFSARQFPNYSSELNVNALLLGDSALYLCASSSAGQGLVTDTQYFGPGTRLTVL.

J is TRBJ1-2 and V is TRBV20-1; 8 positions agree with TRBD1. The germline V gene encodes CDR1 DFQATT and CDR2 SNEGSKA (reference sequence). The V gene end was trimmed by 3 bases and the J gene end by 4 bases; junction bases not matched to a gene: 4. CDR3 size: 13 residues. The CDR3 here is CSASSGGFYGYTF. As DNA, the CDR3 is TGCAGTGCTAGTTCAGGGGGCTTCTATGGCTACACCTTC.

The CDR3 bases are TGTGCCACCAGAGGGGTGAACACTGAAGCTTTCTTT. Its protein is CATRGVNTEAFF. The V and J genes are TRBV24-1 and TRBJ1-1; D may be TRBD1 (5 bases). The CDR3 is 12 residues long. V was pared by 7 bases and J by 0 bases, with 5 bases between. Germline lookup yields CDR1 KGHDR and CDR2 SFDVKD.

The chain carries TRBV4-3 and TRBJ2-3; 9 positions agree with TRBD1. The CDR3 contains 18 residues. The J segment lost 2 bases and the V segment lost 3 bases, leaving 12 bases of the junction unmatched. The V gene's germline CDR1 is LGHNA and CDR2 YSLEER. The CDR3 DNA reads TGCGCCAGCAGCCAGGAGGGAACTGGACAGGGGCCCACAGATACGCAGTATTTT. Its protein is CASSQEGTGQGPTDTQYF.

The gene calls are TRBV4-1 and TRBJ2-3; a weak D match, TRBD1 (5 bases). CDR3 length: 15 residues. Trimming pared 4 bases from V and 2 bases from J, leaving 13 bases between. Germline V lookup: CDR1 MGHRA, CDR2 YSYEKL. CDR3 nucleotide sequence: TGCGCCAGCAGCCCGGTAGGACAAGACACAGATACGCAGTATTTT. Translation: CASSPVGQDTDTQYF.

This sequence joins TRBV4-2 and TRBJ2-7; D is perhaps TRBD2 (5 bases). Deletions cut 0 bases from V and 4 bases from J, with 10 bases between. Per germline, CDR1 LGHNA and CDR2 YNFKEQ. The CDR3 is made up of 14 amino acids. The CDR3 sequence: CASSQDYGEYEQYF. CDR3 coding DNA: TGTGCCAGCAGCCAAGATTACGGGGAATACGAGCAGTACTTC.

This chain connects TRBV5-1 to TRBJ2-1; 7 bases are shared with TRBD2. V shed 0 bases and J 10 bases; nucleotides not matched to a gene: 7. Per the germline V gene, CDR1 is SGHRS and CDR2 is YFSETQ. The CDR3 length is 14 residues. CDR3 bases: TGCGCCAGCAGCTTGGGTCAGCGGGAAAGGGAGCAGTTCTTC. Translation gives CASSLGQREREQFF.

The chain employs TRBV27 and TRBJ1-2, with D perhaps TRBD1 (5 bases). The CDR3 loop spans 15 amino acids. CDR1 is MNHEY and CDR2 is SMNVEV in the germline V gene (reference sequence). V was pared by 5 bases and J by 0 bases, with 13 bases between. The CDR3 bases are TGTGCCAGCAGTCCCAGGGTTAACTCTAACTATGGCTACACCTTC. Protein sequence: CASSPRVNSNYGYTF.

The V and J genes are TRBV28 and TRBJ2-5; D tentatively fits TRBD1 or TRBD2 (5 bases each). Germline values: CDR1 MDHEN, CDR2 SYDVKM. Trimming stripped 5 bases from V and 1 base from J, with 11 bases between. The CDR3 contains 14 residues. The CDR3 is CASSAWDGQETQYF. The CDR3 region has the DNA TGTGCCAGCAGTGCTTGGGACGGCCAAGAGACCCAGTACTTC.

The chain employs TRBV20-1 and TRBJ1-2; 7 bases match TRBD1. The CDR3 spans 13 residues. Germline trimming cut 1 base from V and 4 bases from J; bases unmatched to any gene: 3. Germline V gene lookup returns CDR1 DFQATT and CDR2 SNEGSKA (reference sequence). In DNA form, the CDR3 reads TGCAGTGCTAGAGTCGGGACAGCCTATGGCTACACCTTC. This translates into CSARVGTAYGYTF.